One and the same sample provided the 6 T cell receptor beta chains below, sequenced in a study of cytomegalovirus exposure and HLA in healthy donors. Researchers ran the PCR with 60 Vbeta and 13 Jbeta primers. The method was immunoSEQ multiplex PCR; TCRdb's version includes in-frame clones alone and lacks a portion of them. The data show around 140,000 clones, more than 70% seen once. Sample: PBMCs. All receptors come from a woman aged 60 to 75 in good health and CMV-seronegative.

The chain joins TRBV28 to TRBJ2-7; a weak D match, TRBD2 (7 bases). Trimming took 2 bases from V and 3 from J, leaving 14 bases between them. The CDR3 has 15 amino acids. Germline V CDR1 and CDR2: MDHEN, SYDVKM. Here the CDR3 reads CASSLGGARVYEQYF. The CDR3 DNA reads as TGTGCCAGCAGTTTAGGGGGGGCCCGGGTCTACGAGCAGTACTTC. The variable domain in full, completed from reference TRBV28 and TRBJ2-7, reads DVKVTQSSRYLVKRTGEKVFLECVQDMDHENMFWYRQDPGLGLRLIYFSYDVKMKEKGDIPEGYSVSREKKERFSLILESASTNQTSMYLCASSLGGARVYEQYFGPGTRLTVT.

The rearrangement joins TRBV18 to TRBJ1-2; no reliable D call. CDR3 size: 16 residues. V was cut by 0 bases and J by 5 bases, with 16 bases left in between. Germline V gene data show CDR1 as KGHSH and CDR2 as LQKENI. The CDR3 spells CASSPPSSQDPYGYTF. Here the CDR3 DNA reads TGTGCCAGCTCACCACCGTCTTCGCAGGATCCATATGGCTACACCTTC.

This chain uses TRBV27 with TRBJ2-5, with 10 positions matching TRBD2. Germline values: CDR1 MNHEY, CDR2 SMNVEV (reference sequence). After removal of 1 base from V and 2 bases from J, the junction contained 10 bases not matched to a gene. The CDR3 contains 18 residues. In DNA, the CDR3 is TGTGCCAGCAGTTTATTCTCCGTGGCTAGCGGGGGACAAGAGACCCAGTACTTC. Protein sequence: CASSLFSVASGGQETQYF.

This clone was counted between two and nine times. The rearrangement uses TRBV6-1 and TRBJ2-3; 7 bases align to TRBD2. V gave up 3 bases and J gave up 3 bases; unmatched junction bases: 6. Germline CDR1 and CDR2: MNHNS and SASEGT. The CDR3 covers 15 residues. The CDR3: CASSDDPRGTDTQYF. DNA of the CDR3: TGTGCCAGCAGTGACGACCCGCGGGGGACAGATACGCAGTATTTT.

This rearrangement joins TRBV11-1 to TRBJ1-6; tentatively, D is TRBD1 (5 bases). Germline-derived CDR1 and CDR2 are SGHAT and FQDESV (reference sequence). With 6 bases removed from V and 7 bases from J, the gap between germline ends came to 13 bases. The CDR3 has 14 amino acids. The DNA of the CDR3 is TGTGCCAGCAGTTTAACAGGCTTGAATTCACCCCTCCACTTT. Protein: CASSLTGLNSPLHF.

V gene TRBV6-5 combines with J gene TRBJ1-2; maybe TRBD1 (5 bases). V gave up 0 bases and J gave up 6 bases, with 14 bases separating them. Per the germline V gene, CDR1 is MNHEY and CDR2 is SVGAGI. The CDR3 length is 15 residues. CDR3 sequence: CASSYSGVGQNGYTF. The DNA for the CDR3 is TGTGCCAGCAGTTACTCAGGAGTAGGACAAAATGGCTACACCTTC.